This TCR beta chain stems from a study of regulatory T cells in long-lasting Graves disease. General study results and limits: Persistent patients had more shared public clonotypes (about 2,800) than new patients (just over 950).

Stated time point: persistent/refractory GD, antithyroid drugs over 5 years with positive TRAb. Making the TCR library involved RNA that had been extracted from PBMCs. In the case of this clonotype: What it recognizes is unknown.

In building TCR beta libraries, iRepertoire HTBI primers were used together with Arm-PCR of CDR3 regions. In the source study's methods: Across samples, about 56 TRBV and some 14 TRBJ segments were found. TCRdb fed the multiplex PCR reads into MiXCR, producing one record per CDR3 protein. TCRdb assigned the V and J calls; the authors' analysis was not used. Of 400,000 to 600,000 distinct CDR3 sequences listed, 20% to 25% were seen once; the top ten hold around 7%. V lost 4 bases and J lost 0; bases outside the gene matches: 7. The CDR3 spans 16 residues. In germline, CDR1 is SGDLS, CDR2 YYNGEE. J is TRBJ1-3 and V is TRBV9; TRBD1 matches at 7 bases. This receptor was obtained from a female donor with Graves disease. Sequenced here: peripheral blood mononuclear cells (PBMCs), sampled when the disease was refractory, from a patient treated with antithyroid drugs. CDR3 in amino acids: CASSPGTDFSGNTIYF. The CDR3 coding sequence is TGTGCCAGCAGCCCCGGGACAGATTTCTCTGGAAACACCATATATTTT.